The 10 T cell receptor beta chains below come from one sample, sequenced in a study of OX40 agonist ivuxolimab in advanced cancers. Using immunoSEQ multiplex PCR, the repertoire was profiled, and TCRdb retains in-frame clones only, with some absent. The sample holds 60,000 to 75,000 clones; 84% are singletons and the top ten take approximately 8%. The sample consisted of CD4+ or CD8+ T cells sorted from blood, taken in a trial of the OX40 agonist ivuxolimab. These receptors were taken from an adult with an advanced solid tumor such as melanoma, head and neck, liver or kidney cancer.

This clone was counted a few times. The V gene is TRBV10-2, the J gene TRBJ2-7; tentative D call: TRBD2 (5 bases). Trimming took 4 bases from V and 3 from J, leaving 13 bases between them. This CDR3 has 14 amino acids. Per germline, CDR1 WSHSY and CDR2 SAAADI. The CDR3 loop reads CASSGPGTNYEQYF. For the CDR3, the DNA is TGCGCCAGCAGTGGGCCGGGAACAAACTACGAGCAGTACTTC.

This chain joins TRBV19 and TRBJ2-7, with no clear D. Trimming took off 5 bases at V and 2 bases at J, with 19 bases between the two ends. There are 16 residues in the CDR3. From germline, CDR1 is LNHDA and CDR2 SQIVND (reference sequence). CDR3 residues: CASSPLGRIPPYEQYF. DNA of the CDR3: TGTGCCAGTAGTCCGCTGGGCCGAATTCCTCCCTACGAGCAGTACTTC.

The V and J genes are TRBV1 and TRBJ1-5. TRBV1 is assigned pseudogene status. This CDR3 is 14 amino acids long. The CDR3, as DNA: TGCACCAGCACCCAAAGGCTACGGAATCAGCCCCAGCATTTT. Amino acids: CTSTQRLRNQPQHF.

This chain connects TRBV9 to TRBJ2-2; 8 bases fit TRBD1. Unmatched junction bases numbered 9, after V lost 4 bases and J lost 4 bases. The CDR3 is 16 amino acids. Germline CDR1 and CDR2: SGDLS and YYNGEE. This CDR3 reads CASSPRAGGLTGELFF. The CDR3 DNA reads TGTGCCAGCAGCCCTCGTGCAGGGGGCCTCACCGGGGAGCTGTTTTTT.

The rearrangement links TRBV5-1 to TRBJ2-5; D is uncertain. The CDR3 loop spans 14 amino acids. CDR1 SGHRS and CDR2 YFSETQ come from the germline V gene. V was shortened by 4 bases and J by 1 base, with 11 bases between the two germline ends. For the CDR3, the DNA is TGCGCCAGCAGCGAGAACCAGCCCCAAGAGACCCAGTACTTC. As protein: CASSENQPQETQYF.

The chain is built from TRBV7-2 and TRBJ2-2; D not resolved. This CDR3 is built from 12 residues. Trimming removed 1 base at V and 8 bases at J, with 5 bases between. Per germline, CDR1 SGHTA and CDR2 FQGNSA. For the CDR3, the DNA is TGTGCCAGCAGCTTAGTTGGAGGGGAGCTGTTTTTT. Amino acids: CASSLVGGELFF.

This clone appeared a few times. The chain is built from TRBV10-3 and TRBJ2-5; 7 bases map to TRBD2. There are 14 residues in the CDR3. After removal of 6 bases from V and 5 bases from J, the junction contained 9 bases not matched to a gene. CDR1 and CDR2 (germline): ENHRY, SYGVKD. The DNA for the CDR3 is TGTGCCATCAGAGCGGGACTCTCAAGGGAGACCCAGTACTTC. Encoded protein: CAIRAGLSRETQYF.

The chain uses TRBV2 and TRBJ1-2, with 7 bases identical to TRBD1. Germline CDR1 is SNHLY and CDR2 is FYNNEI. The CDR3 is made up of 14 amino acids. V lost 2 bases, J lost 4 bases, and 4 bases stayed unmatched. In nucleotides, the CDR3 is TGTGCCAGCAGTGAATGGGACAGCAGCTATGGCTACACCTTC. As protein: CASSEWDSSYGYTF. Complete variable domain (other parts from reference TRBV2 and TRBJ1-2): EPEVTQTPSHQVTQMGQEVILRCVPISNHLYFYWYRQILGQKVEFLVSFYNNEISEKSEIFDDQFSVERPDGSNFTLKIRSTKLEDSAMYFCASSEWDSSYGYTFGSGTRLTVV.

This sequence joins TRBV29-1 and TRBJ1-5, with D uncertain. From germline, CDR1 is SQVTM and CDR2 ANQGSEA. Trimming removed 3 bases at V and 4 bases at J, with 13 bases between. The CDR3 consists of 14 residues. The CDR3 DNA reads TGCAGCGTTGAGCAAGGGAGTAGGAATCAGCCCCAGCATTTT. Protein sequence: CSVEQGSRNQPQHF.

This sequence joins TRBV6-6 and TRBJ2-5; D gene ambiguous. V was trimmed by 6 bases and J by 5 bases, leaving 16 bases between them. Looked up from germline, CDR1 is MNHNY and CDR2 is SVGAGI (reference sequence). The CDR3 has 14 amino acids. CDR3 sequence: CASRGPTLGETQYF. The CDR3 region has the DNA TGTGCCAGCAGGGGCCCTACTTTGGGGGAGACCCAGTACTTC.